These 32 T cell receptor beta chains came from one sample sequenced in a study of shared clonotypes between healthy human individuals (TCRdb year 2020). Receptors were amplified or captured by the immunoSEQ multiplex PCR assay. TCRdb carries this immuneACCESS record with in-frame sequences only. Its versions omit some clonotypes, under half of them owing to an unresolved V gene in the studies checked, with the rest unexplained. For this sample the table gives around 240,000 clones, of which approximately 70% were detected only once. The ten largest clones represent 8.5% to 14% of the sample. Material: memory CD4+ T cells sorted from blood. The cell subset or site label of this sample denotes: CD45RA-negative fraction. The receptors come from a young man in good health.

This chain uses TRBV28 with TRBJ2-7; D unclear. Per the germline V gene, CDR1 is MDHEN and CDR2 is SYDVKM. This CDR3 contains 10 residues. V gave up 4 bases and J gave up 7 bases, with 5 bases separating them. The CDR3 DNA reads TGTGCCAGCAGTTCTGGGGAGCAGTACTTC. It codes for CASSSGEQYF.

V is TRBV11-2 and J is TRBJ1-5; the D is unclear. Germline values: CDR1 SGHAT, CDR2 FQNNGV. Trimming left V 3 bases short and J 10 bases short, with 10 bases between. The CDR3 spans 12 residues. The CDR3 DNA sequence: TGTGCCAGCAGCTTCGAGACTGGCCCCCAGCATTTT. It specifies CASSFETGPQHF.

This clone was observed a handful of times. Here the CDR3 DNA reads TGTGCCACCAGCTACGCCGGGTTCGGCGAAAAACTGTTTTTT. Translating gives CATSYAGFGEKLFF. The gene calls are TRBV15 and TRBJ1-4; D not resolved. The V end was cut by 5 bases, the J end by 8 bases, with 15 bases between. The length of the CDR3 is 14 residues. Germline V gene sequence: CDR1 LNHNV, CDR2 YYDKDF (reference sequence).

This clone appeared many times. The V call is TRBV6-4, the J call TRBJ2-3; D remains ambiguous. This CDR3 region has 14 residues. Germline CDR1 and CDR2: MRHNA and SNTAGT. V dropped 2 bases and J dropped 0 bases, with 6 bases sitting between them. CDR3 sequence reads: CASSDVDSTDTQYF. The CDR3 nucleotides read TGTGCCAGCAGTGACGTGGACAGCACAGATACGCAGTATTTT.

The rearrangement uses TRBV19 and TRBJ2-1; D ambiguous. CDR3 size: 12 residues. Between the trimmed V and J ends, which lost 4 bases and 10 bases, there was a span of 11 bases. Looked up from germline, CDR1 is LNHDA and CDR2 is SQIVND (reference sequence). The CDR3 region is CASSTYKGEQFF. The CDR3 DNA reads as TGTGCCAGTAGTACCTATAAGGGCGAGCAGTTCTTC. Complete variable domain (other parts from reference TRBV19 and TRBJ2-1): DGGITQSPKYLFRKEGQNVTLSCEQNLNHDAMYWYRQDPGQGLRLIYYSQIVNDFQKGDIAEGYSVSREKKESFPLTVTSAQKNPTAFYLCASSTYKGEQFFGPGTRLTVL.

The J gene is TRBJ1-2, the V gene TRBV15; perhaps TRBD1 as D (5 bases). Trimming cost V 1 base and J 2 bases, with 11 bases left between them. Germline V lookup: CDR1 LNHNV, CDR2 YYDKDF (reference sequence). This CDR3 comprises 15 residues. CDR3 coding DNA: TGTGCCACCAGCAGAGCCGGGACCTCAAACTATGGCTACACCTTC. Protein product: CATSRAGTSNYGYTF.

This chain joins TRBV4-2 and TRBJ2-3; 8 bases fit TRBD2. The CDR3 covers 18 residues. V lost 2 bases and J lost 2; bases outside the gene matches: 12. Germline V gene sequence: CDR1 LGHNA, CDR2 YNFKEQ. CDR3 protein: CASSQRASGGPATDTQYF. The CDR3 bases are TGTGCCAGCAGCCAACGGGCGTCGGGAGGGCCGGCCACAGATACGCAGTATTTT.

V and J are TRBV12-5 and TRBJ2-3; D remains ambiguous. CDR1 is LGHNT and CDR2 is FRNRAP in the germline V gene. The CDR3 loop spans 11 amino acids. The germline V and J ends were trimmed by 5 bases and 2 bases, with 2 bases remaining between them. The chain's CDR3 is CASGTTDTQYF. CDR3 sequence (DNA): TGTGCTAGTGGTACCACAGATACGCAGTATTTT.

The chain employs TRBV9 and TRBJ1-3; TRBD1 is a possible D gene (6 bases). Germline CDR1 and CDR2: SGDLS and YYNGEE. The CDR3 covers 15 residues. Trimming took off 4 bases at V and 7 bases at J, with 18 bases between the two ends. For the CDR3, the DNA is TGTGCCAGCAGCTCAGGGGTCACAAGGGCCAACACCATATATTTT. Its protein is CASSSGVTRANTIYF.

The V call is TRBV5-1, the J call TRBJ2-3, with 9 bases lining up with TRBD2. CDR1 is SGHRS and CDR2 is YFSETQ in the germline V gene. V dropped 4 bases and J dropped 1; count of bases not matched to a gene: 7. The CDR3 runs to 16 residues. This CDR3 reads CASSLLPSGGTDTQYF. The CDR3 region has the DNA TGCGCCAGCAGCCTTCTTCCTAGCGGGGGCACAGATACGCAGTATTTT.

This rearrangement joins TRBV5-1 to TRBJ1-2, with 9 bases matching TRBD1. V lost 3 bases to trimming and J lost 8 bases; unmatched junction nucleotides: 11. Germline CDR1 and CDR2: SGHRS and YFSETQ. CDR3 length: 15 residues. Here the CDR3 reads CASSSTTGGRSGYTF. The DNA of the CDR3 is TGCGCCAGCAGCTCTACGACAGGGGGTCGTTCGGGCTACACCTTC.

J is TRBJ1-5 and V is TRBV28; tentative D call: TRBD1 (5 bases). Germline V gives CDR1 MDHEN, CDR2 SYDVKM. This CDR3 has 15 residues. V lost 1 base, J lost 3 bases, and 10 bases lay in between. In DNA, the CDR3 is TGTGCCAGCAGTTTATCAGCAGGGCTCAATCAGCCCCAGCATTTT. Translation gives CASSLSAGLNQPQHF.

V usage is TRBV30 and J usage is TRBJ1-4; 12 bases are a match to TRBD1. The CDR3 is made up of 14 amino acids. J was trimmed by 5 bases and V by 5 bases; bases with no gene match: 3. CDR1 and CDR2 (germline): GTSNPN, SVGIG (reference sequence). The CDR3 DNA follows: TGTGCCTGGGGGGGACAGGGGGCGAATGAAAAACTGTTTTTT. Residues: CAWGGQGANEKLFF.

This clone was counted between two and nine times. J is TRBJ2-1 and V is TRBV5-5; possibly TRBD2 for D (9 bases). The V gene lost 1 base and the J gene lost 10 bases, with 21 bases spanning the gap. CDR3 length: 16 residues. Germline V lookup: CDR1 SGHKS, CDR2 YYEKEE (reference sequence). In DNA form, the CDR3 reads TGTGCCAGCAGCTTGTCTCTAGCGGGACAGGAAAAAGAGCAGTTCTTC. Translated: CASSLSLAGQEKEQFF.

On this clone: At one boundary the junction diverges from the germline segment, which might be a read error. The rearrangement joins TRBV20-1 to TRBJ2-5; 12 positions match TRBD2. Germline loops: CDR1 DFQATT, CDR2 SNEGSKA (reference sequence). The CDR3 has 11 amino acids. DNA of the CDR3: TGCAGTGCTAGATGGCTAGCGGGAGGGGACTTC. It yields the protein CSARWLAGGDF.

The V call is TRBV4-1, the J call TRBJ2-7; D uncertain. The V and J ends lost 2 bases and 4 bases respectively, with 15 bases between them. Germline V CDR1 and CDR2: MGHRA, YSYEKL. The CDR3 length is 15 residues. In DNA form, the CDR3 reads TGCGCCAGCAGCCAAATCCCCACGAGAGATTACGAGCAGTACTTC. It is translated as CASSQIPTRDYEQYF.

This clone was observed at least ten times. The chain is built from TRBV7-8 and TRBJ2-2, with 8 bases fitting TRBD2. CDR1 is SGHVS, CDR2 FQNEAQ, per germline. This CDR3 region has 18 residues. With 2 bases clipped from V and 0 bases from J, the junction kept 8 bases outside the gene matches. CDR3 sequence (DNA): TGTGCCAGCAGCTTAAAGGGACTAGACTTTGCGAACACCGGGGAGCTGTTTTTT. Encoded protein: CASSLKGLDFANTGELFF. Full variable domain (outside the CDR3, taken from reference TRBV7-8 and TRBJ2-2): GAGVSQSPRYKVAKRGQDVALRCDPISGHVSLFWYQQALGQGPEFLTYFQNEAQLDKSGLPSDRFFAERPEGSVSTLKIQRTQQEDSAVYLCASSLKGLDFANTGELFFGEGSRLTVL.

The chain carries TRBV19 and TRBJ2-1, with 8 bases identical to TRBD2. This CDR3 spans 16 amino acids. Germline CDR1 is LNHDA and CDR2 is SQIVND (reference sequence). V lost 5 bases and J lost 6; bases outside the gene matches: 12. CDR3 bases: TGTGCCAGTAGTCCTGGACTAGGCGGGAGGCTCAATGAGCAGTTCTTC. Protein sequence: CASSPGLGGRLNEQFF.

This chain uses TRBV5-5 with TRBJ2-7; 9 positions agree with TRBD1. Germline loops: CDR1 SGHKS, CDR2 YYEKEE (reference sequence). The length of the CDR3 is 15 residues. V lost 3 bases to trimming and J lost 3 bases; unmatched junction nucleotides: 7. The CDR3 DNA sequence: TGTGCCAGCAGCTCCAATCGACAGGGGGACTACGAGCAGTACTTC. Protein sequence: CASSSNRQGDYEQYF.

This chain links TRBV2 with TRBJ2-7, with 10 bases lining up with TRBD1. CDR3 length: 15 residues. J gave up 5 bases and V 4 bases, and 8 bases lay outside the gene matches. Looked up from germline, CDR1 is SNHLY and CDR2 is FYNNEI. The CDR3 loop is CASSGLGQGRNEQYF. Here the CDR3 DNA reads TGTGCCAGCAGTGGATTGGGACAGGGGCGGAACGAGCAGTACTTC.

The chain couples TRBV28 to TRBJ1-1; D is unclear. V lost 7 bases, J lost 1 base, and 10 bases lay in between. Germline V lookup: CDR1 MDHEN, CDR2 SYDVKM. CDR3 size: 13 residues. CDR3 bases: TGTGCCAGCAAAATTCCAGAGAACACTGAAGCTTTCTTT. Protein: CASKIPENTEAFF.

This clone is a singleton in its sample. CDR3 sequence: CAISEFQGGNTEAFF. CDR3 nucleotides: TGTGCCATCAGTGAGTTTCAAGGGGGGAACACTGAAGCTTTCTTT. This sequence joins TRBV10-3 and TRBJ1-1; tentatively, D is TRBD1 (6 bases). Germline lookup yields CDR1 ENHRY and CDR2 SYGVKD. The CDR3 runs 15 residues. V shed 1 base and J shed 1 base, with 10 bases lying between them.

The chain is built from TRBV19 and TRBJ2-1; 9 nucleotides agree with TRBD2. Germline lookup yields CDR1 LNHDA and CDR2 SQIVND (reference sequence). CDR3 length: 14 residues. Unmatched junction bases numbered 6, after V lost 8 bases and J lost 4 bases. The CDR3 region is CASLSSGKYNEQFF. Written as DNA, the CDR3 is TGTGCCAGTTTATCTAGCGGGAAATACAATGAGCAGTTCTTC.

The rearrangement links TRBV5-1 to TRBJ1-4; D remains unclear. This CDR3 contains 11 residues. V lost 5 bases, J lost 5 bases, and 4 bases lay in between. From germline, CDR1 is SGHRS and CDR2 YFSETQ. The CDR3 DNA sequence: TGCGCCAGCAGTTCGAATGAAAAACTGTTTTTT. Encoded protein: CASSSNEKLFF. The full variable domain, its missing parts supplied by reference TRBV5-1 and TRBJ1-4, is KAGVTQTPRYLIKTRGQQVTLSCSPISGHRSVSWYQQTPGQGLQFLFEYFSETQRNKGNFPGRFSGRQFSNSRSEMNVSTLELGDSALYLCASSSNEKLFFGSGTQLSVL.

This clone came up a few times. Other DNA sequences in this sample translate to the same CDR3. The V call is TRBV2, the J call TRBJ2-7; D not resolved. Looked up from germline, CDR1 is SNHLY and CDR2 is FYNNEI. V dropped 3 bases and J dropped 2 bases, with 5 bases sitting between them. The CDR3 spans 12 residues. In DNA form, the CDR3 reads TGTGCCAGCAGTGAGACCCCCTACGAGCAGTACTTC. It specifies CASSETPYEQYF. Variable domain in full (rest from reference TRBV2 and TRBJ2-7): EPEVTQTPSHQVTQMGQEVILRCVPISNHLYFYWYRQILGQKVEFLVSFYNNEISEKSEIFDDQFSVERPDGSNFTLKIRSTKLEDSAMYFCASSETPYEQYFGPGTRLTVT.

The chain is built from TRBV5-1 and TRBJ1-2; weak D call: TRBD1 (6 bases). Trimming removed 0 bases from V and 2 bases from J, with 11 bases in between. The CDR3 covers 15 residues. CDR1 and CDR2 (germline): SGHRS, YFSETQ. The CDR3 here is CASSLGQASNYGYTF. CDR3 bases: TGCGCCAGCAGCTTGGGACAGGCTTCCAACTATGGCTACACCTTC.

V is TRBV30 and J is TRBJ2-3; 8 positions agree with TRBD2. The junction had 4 bases not matched to a gene; V was cut back by 4 bases and J by 10 bases. Germline V gene sequence: CDR1 GTSNPN, CDR2 SVGIG (reference sequence). The length of the CDR3 is 11 residues. This CDR3 is CAWTSGSSQYF. As DNA, the CDR3 is TGTGCCTGGACCAGCGGGAGTTCGCAGTATTTT.

V usage is TRBV5-1 and J usage is TRBJ2-7; D perhaps matches TRBD1 (5 bases). The germline gives CDR1 SGHRS, CDR2 YFSETQ. The V end was cut by 0 bases, the J end by 2 bases, with 6 bases between. The CDR3 is 13 residues long. The CDR3 sequence: CASSLETAYEQYF. CDR3 in DNA: TGCGCCAGCAGCTTGGAGACAGCCTACGAGCAGTACTTC.

The chain is built from TRBV9 and TRBJ2-1; perhaps D is TRBD1 or TRBD2 (5 bases each). V lost 1 base, J lost 4 bases, and 15 bases lay in between. Germline CDR1 and CDR2: SGDLS and YYNGEE. The CDR3 contains 16 residues. CDR3 in amino acids: CASSVTNAGGYNEQFF. Here the CDR3 DNA reads TGTGCCAGCAGCGTAACCAATGCTGGGGGTTACAATGAGCAGTTCTTC. Supplemented by reference TRBV9 and TRBJ2-1, the full variable domain reads DSGVTQTPKHLITATGQRVTLRCSPRSGDLSVYWYQQSLDQGLQFLIQYYNGEERAKGNILERFSAQQFPDLHSELNLSSLELGDSALYFCASSVTNAGGYNEQFFGPGTRLTVL.

The V call is TRBV2, the J call TRBJ2-1; D not resolved. This CDR3 region has 15 residues. Germline lookup yields CDR1 SNHLY and CDR2 FYNNEI. Trimming stripped 8 bases from V and 0 bases from J, with 14 bases between. CDR3 residues: CASGGRASSYNEQFF. For the CDR3, the DNA is TGTGCCAGCGGTGGGCGCGCGAGCTCCTACAATGAGCAGTTCTTC. Looking up the rest from reference TRBV2 and TRBJ2-1 gives the full variable domain: EPEVTQTPSHQVTQMGQEVILRCVPISNHLYFYWYRQILGQKVEFLVSFYNNEISEKSEIFDDQFSVERPDGSNFTLKIRSTKLEDSAMYFCASGGRASSYNEQFFGPGTRLTVL.

As regards this clone: Within the sample, other DNA sequences also encode this same CDR3. The chain has TRBV9 and TRBJ2-5; perhaps TRBD1 as D (5 bases). Germline V gene data show CDR1 as SGDLS and CDR2 as YYNGEE. With 0 bases removed from V and 5 bases from J, the gap between germline ends came to 11 bases. The CDR3 length is 14 residues. This chain's CDR3 is CASSVGQGSETQYF. CDR3 coding DNA: TGTGCCAGCAGCGTAGGCCAGGGTTCGGAGACCCAGTACTTC.

With regard to this clone: The same CDR3 also results from other DNA sequences found in this sample. V gene TRBV5-1 combines with J gene TRBJ2-2; possibly TRBD1 or TRBD2 for D (5 bases each). Germline V gene lookup returns CDR1 SGHRS and CDR2 YFSETQ. This CDR3 has 16 residues. V was clipped by 0 bases and J by 2 bases, with 11 bases between them. The CDR3 sequence: CASSLGGRTNTGELFF. As DNA, the CDR3 is TGCGCCAGCAGCTTGGGAGGGCGGACAAACACCGGGGAGCTGTTTTTT.